This is a list of T cell receptor beta chains from one sample in a study of blood T cell repertoires in COVID-19. TCRdb keeps only in-frame clones here, not all; method: immunoSEQ multiplex PCR. The repertoire consists of 250,000 to 300,000 clones, with 86% occurring once and the leading ten covering 12%. The sequencing input was peripheral blood. The origin of the receptors is a woman aged 25 to 39 with COVID-19, enrolled during active disease. Both conserved end residues are part of each CDR3. Each record gives: D gene, J gene, clone size, CDR3 length, V gene, CDR3 DNA, CDR3 protein. D genes are given only for firm matches. Size values are once, few and many counts, or a class for expanded clones, and some rows have none.

>TRBD2|TRBJ2-5|few|13|TRBV5-5
TGTGCCGTACCAGCGGGGGGCTGGGAGACCCAGTACTTC
CAVPAGGWETQYF
>TRBD1|TRBJ1-5|few|18|TRBV7-9
TGTGCCAGAGTCGCCGGGACAGACAAATTTCTTGAGGTCCAGCCCCAGCATTTT
CARVAGTDKFLEVQPQHF
>TRBD1|TRBJ2-7|once|16|TRBV18
TGTGCCAGCTCCCAATTCAGGGGGAAGGTAATCTACGAGCAGTACTTC
CASSQFRGKVIYEQYF
>NA|TRBJ1-5|NA|18|TRBV6-7
TGTGCCAGCAGTTACTTAGCCAGGACATACTTTAGCAATCAGCCCCAGCATTTT
CASSYLARTYFSNQPQHF
>NA|TRBJ2-2|NA|14|TRBV19
TGTGCCAGTAGTATCGGACAGAACACCGGGGAGCTGTTTTTT
CASSIGQNTGELFF
>TRBD1|TRBJ1-5|few|18|TRBV5-8
TGTGCCAGCAGCTTGAGGATGACAGGGGGGTTTAGGAATCAGCCCCAGCATTTT
CASSLRMTGGFRNQPQHF
>NA|TRBJ2-7|NA|13|TRBV18
TGTGCCAGCTCACCTCAGGGTAGCTACGAGCAGTACTTC
CASSPQGSYEQYF
>TRBD1|TRBJ2-3|NA|13|TRBV11-3
TGTGCCAGCAGCATTCGACAGGGAGATACGCAGTATTTT
CASSIRQGDTQYF
>NA|TRBJ1-2|NA|16|TRBV29-1
TGCAGCGTGACTGCGGACAGCTTTCAAGCTAACTATGGCTACACCTTC
CSVTADSFQANYGYTF
>NA|TRBJ2-1|few|12|TRBV7-9
TGTGCCAGCAACGGACAGAGAAATGAGCAGTTCTTC
CASNGQRNEQFF
>NA|TRBJ2-1|once|17|TRBV5-1
TGCGCCAGCAGCTTAGGGGGGGCGGCCCGCGCCTACAATGAGCAGTTCTTC
CASSLGGAARAYNEQFF
>TRBD1|TRBJ1-2|NA|13|TRBV7-2
TGTGCCAGCAGCCTCAGGGGGTGGGATGGCTACACCTTC
CASSLRGWDGYTF
>NA|TRBJ1-2|NA|13|TRBV7-9
TGTGCCAGCAGCTTAGAGTTGGGGCCCCTGTTGTCCTTC
CASSLELGPLLSF
>TRBD2|TRBJ2-3|NA|15|TRBV19
TGTGCCAGTAGTAAGGTAGCGGGGGCCACAGATACGCAGTATTTT
CASSKVAGATDTQYF
>NA|TRBJ1-4|NA|16|TRBV7-9
TGTGCCAGCAGCCCCGGGACAACTGGGCCTAATGAAAAACTGTTTTTT
CASSPGTTGPNEKLFF
>NA|TRBJ1-1|NA|11|TRBV19
TGTGCCAGCGGGGGAGGTACTGAAGCTTTCTTT
CASGGGTEAFF
>NA|TRBJ1-6|NA|15|TRBV7-9
TGTGCCAGCAGCCCCGAGACAGTACTTAATTCACCCCTCCACTTT
CASSPETVLNSPLHF
>NA|TRBJ2-2|NA|15|TRBV18
TGTGCCAGCTCGTTGGGCCAGGGTAACACCGGGGAGCTGTTTTTT
CASSLGQGNTGELFF
>NA|TRBJ1-4|NA|13|TRBV5-4
TGTGCCAGCAGCTCCCGGGACTGGGGAAAACTGTTTTTT
CASSSRDWGKLFF
>NA|TRBJ1-1|once|15|TRBV5-6
TGTGCCAGCAGCTTTGAAGCGAGAAGGAACACTGAAGCTTTCTTT
CASSFEARRNTEAFF
>NA|TRBJ2-7|NA|13|TRBV12-3/TRBV12-4
TGTGCCAGCAGAACAACAGGGATCTACGAGCAGTACTTC
CASRTTGIYEQYF
>TRBD1|TRBJ1-1|NA|14|TRBV9
TGTGCCAGCAGCTCACAGGGGGCAGGTACTGAAGCTTTCTTT
CASSSQGAGTEAFF
>NA|TRBJ2-7|NA|13|TRBV10-2
TGCGCCAGCAGTGAGTATCGGGGGTACGAGCAGTACTTC
CASSEYRGYEQYF
>NA|TRBJ2-5|once|15|TRBV5-4
TGTGCCAGCAGCTTCACCCCGGGTCAGGGCGAGACCCAGTACTTC
CASSFTPGQGETQYF
>TRBD2|TRBJ2-3|NA|17|TRBV5-1
TGCGCCAGCATGAGATCCCCTAAGCGGGGGGTTGAAGATACGCAGTATTTT
CASMRSPKRGVEDTQYF
>TRBD1|TRBJ1-5|NA|16|TRBV5-5
TGTGCCAGCAGCCTATACTTCATACAGGGGAATCAGCCCCAGCATTTT
CASSLYFIQGNQPQHF
>TRBD1|TRBJ1-4|NA|18|TRBV15
TGTGCCACCAGCAGAGGATACGGGGACAGGGCGAGTCAGGAAAAACTGTTTTTT
CATSRGYGDRASQEKLFF
>NA|TRBJ2-3|NA|14|TRBV7-9
TGTGCCAGCAGCCCTCGGGGTCCCACAGATACGCAGTATTTT
CASSPRGPTDTQYF
>NA|TRBJ2-4|NA|13|TRBV12-3/TRBV12-4
TGTGCCAGCAGTTTGCAGGGCCGAAACATTCAGTACTTC
CASSLQGRNIQYF
>NA|TRBJ1-6|NA|19|TRBV19
TGTGCCAGTAGTATAGGCCGCCGGGACTTGAGCTCCTATAATTCACCCCTCCACTTT
CASSIGRRDLSSYNSPLHF
>NA|TRBJ2-5|once|15|TRBV28
TGTGCCAGCAGTTTAAGAGGGACAACGCGGTCGACCCAGTACTTC
CASSLRGTTRSTQYF
>NA|TRBJ1-1|few|15|TRBV5-6
TGTGCCAGCCAGGAGGCAACACGGGGAAACACTGAAGCTTTCTTT
CASQEATRGNTEAFF
>NA|TRBJ2-7|few|14|TRBV7-9
TGTGCCAGCAGCTCGGCGGGACAGTCGTCCGAGCAGTACTTC
CASSSAGQSSEQYF
>NA|TRBJ1-5|NA|13|TRBV28
TGTGCCAGCAGACCCCGGGGAGGTCAGCCCCAGCATTTT
CASRPRGGQPQHF
>TRBD2|TRBJ2-7|few|13|TRBV14
TGTGCCAGCAGCCTAGGCGGGAGCTACGAGCAGTACTTC
CASSLGGSYEQYF
>TRBD1|TRBJ1-5|NA|14|TRBV19
TGTGCCAGTAGCCTTAGGACAGGGAATCAGCCCCAGCATTTT
CASSLRTGNQPQHF
>TRBD2|TRBJ2-7|NA|14|TRBV27
TGTGCCAGCAGTTACTCTAGCGGGGGTTACGAGCAGTACTTC
CASSYSSGGYEQYF